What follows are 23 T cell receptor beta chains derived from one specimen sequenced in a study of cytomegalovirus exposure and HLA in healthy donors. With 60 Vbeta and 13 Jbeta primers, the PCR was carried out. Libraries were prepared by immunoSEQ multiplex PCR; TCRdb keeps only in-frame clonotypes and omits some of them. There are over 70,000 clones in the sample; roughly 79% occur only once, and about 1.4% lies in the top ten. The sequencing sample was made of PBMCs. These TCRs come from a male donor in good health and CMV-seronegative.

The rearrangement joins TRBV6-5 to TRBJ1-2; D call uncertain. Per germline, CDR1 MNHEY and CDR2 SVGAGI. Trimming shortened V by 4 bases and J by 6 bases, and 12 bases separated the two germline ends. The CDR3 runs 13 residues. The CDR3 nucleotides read TGTGCCAGCAGTTTCGCCTACCAGGATGGCTACACCTTC. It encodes CASSFAYQDGYTF.

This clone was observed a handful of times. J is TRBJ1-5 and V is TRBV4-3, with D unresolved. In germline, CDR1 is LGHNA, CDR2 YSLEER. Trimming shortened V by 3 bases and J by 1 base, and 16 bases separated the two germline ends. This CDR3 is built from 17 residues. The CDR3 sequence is CASSQGGSGWSNQPQHF. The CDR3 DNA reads TGCGCCAGCAGCCAGGGAGGTTCGGGATGGAGCAATCAGCCCCAGCATTTT.

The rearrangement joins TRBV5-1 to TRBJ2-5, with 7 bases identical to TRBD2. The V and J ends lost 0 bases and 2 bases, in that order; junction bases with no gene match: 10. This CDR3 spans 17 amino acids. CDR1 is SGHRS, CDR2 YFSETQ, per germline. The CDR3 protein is CASSLGFIREGQETQYF. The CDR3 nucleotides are TGCGCCAGCAGCTTGGGGTTTATCAGGGAGGGACAAGAGACCCAGTACTTC.

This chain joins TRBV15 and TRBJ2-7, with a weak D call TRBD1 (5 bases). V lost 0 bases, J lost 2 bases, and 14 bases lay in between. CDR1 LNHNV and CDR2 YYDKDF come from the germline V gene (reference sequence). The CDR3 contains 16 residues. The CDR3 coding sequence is TGTGCCACCAGCAGAGATAAGAGACAGTCGACCTACGAGCAGTACTTC. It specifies CATSRDKRQSTYEQYF. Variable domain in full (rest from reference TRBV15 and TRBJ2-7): DAMVIQNPRYQVTQFGKPVTLSCSQTLNHNVMYWYQQKSSQAPKLLFHYYDKDFNNEADTPDNFQSRRPNTSFCFLDIRSPGLGDTAMYLCATSRDKRQSTYEQYFGPGTRLTVT.

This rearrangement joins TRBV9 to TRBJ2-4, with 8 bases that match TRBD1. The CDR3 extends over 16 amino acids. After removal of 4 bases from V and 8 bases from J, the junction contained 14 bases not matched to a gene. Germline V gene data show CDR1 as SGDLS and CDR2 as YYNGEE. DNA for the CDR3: TGTGCCAGCAGCCCTCAGGGCAGGGGGCGCCCAGACATTCAGTACTTC. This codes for CASSPQGRGRPDIQYF.

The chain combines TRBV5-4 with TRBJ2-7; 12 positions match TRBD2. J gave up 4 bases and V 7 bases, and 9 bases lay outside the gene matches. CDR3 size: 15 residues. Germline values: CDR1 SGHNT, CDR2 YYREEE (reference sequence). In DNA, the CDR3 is TGTGCCAGCGGACTTTCTAGCGGGAGGGTATACGAGCAGTACTTC. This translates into CASGLSSGRVYEQYF.

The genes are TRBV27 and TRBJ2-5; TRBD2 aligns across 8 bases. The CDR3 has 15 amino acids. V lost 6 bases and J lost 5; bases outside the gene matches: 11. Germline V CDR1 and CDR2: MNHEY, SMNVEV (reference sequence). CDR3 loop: CASRQDGGEWETQYF. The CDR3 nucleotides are TGTGCCAGCAGACAGGACGGGGGGGAGTGGGAGACCCAGTACTTC.

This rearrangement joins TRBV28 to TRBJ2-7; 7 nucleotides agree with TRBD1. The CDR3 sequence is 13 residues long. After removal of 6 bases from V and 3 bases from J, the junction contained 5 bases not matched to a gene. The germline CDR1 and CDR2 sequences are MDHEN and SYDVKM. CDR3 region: CASRTGQVYEQYF. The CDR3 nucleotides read TGTGCCAGCAGGACCGGACAGGTCTACGAGCAGTACTTC.

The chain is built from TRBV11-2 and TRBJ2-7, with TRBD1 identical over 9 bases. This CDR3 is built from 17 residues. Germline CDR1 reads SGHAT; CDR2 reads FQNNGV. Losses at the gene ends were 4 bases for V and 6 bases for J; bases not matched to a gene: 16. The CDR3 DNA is TGTGCCAGCAGCTCGCTCCCTCGGGACAGGGAAAGGGCCGAGCAGTACTTC. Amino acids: CASSSLPRDRERAEQYF.

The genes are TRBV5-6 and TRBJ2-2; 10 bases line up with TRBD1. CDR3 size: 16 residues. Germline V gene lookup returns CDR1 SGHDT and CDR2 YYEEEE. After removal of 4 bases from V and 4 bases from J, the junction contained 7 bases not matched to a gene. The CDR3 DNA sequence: TGTGCCAGCAGCCCACTGACAGGGGGCTCCACCGGGGAGCTGTTTTTT. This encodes CASSPLTGGSTGELFF.

DNA for the CDR3: TGTGCCAGCAGCTCTTACAGGGGCGGTCGTGGCTACACCTTC. Amino acids: CASSSYRGGRGYTF. The chain carries TRBV7-2 and TRBJ1-2; 7 nucleotides match TRBD1. There are 14 residues in the CDR3. Unmatched junction bases numbered 9, after V lost 4 bases and J lost 7 bases. Germline loops: CDR1 SGHTA, CDR2 FQGNSA.

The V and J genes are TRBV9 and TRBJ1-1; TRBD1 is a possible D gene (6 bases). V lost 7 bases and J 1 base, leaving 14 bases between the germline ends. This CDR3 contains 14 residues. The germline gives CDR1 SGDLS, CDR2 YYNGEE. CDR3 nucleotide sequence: TGTGCCAGCTCAAGGGGGGGCTGGAACACTGAAGCTTTCTTT. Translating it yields CASSRGGWNTEAFF.

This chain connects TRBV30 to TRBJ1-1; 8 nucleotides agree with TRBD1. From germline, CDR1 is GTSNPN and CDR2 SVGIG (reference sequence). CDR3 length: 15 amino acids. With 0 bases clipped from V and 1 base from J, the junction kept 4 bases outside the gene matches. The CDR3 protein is CAWSVPGTGNTEAFF. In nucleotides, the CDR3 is TGTGCCTGGAGTGTACCGGGGACAGGGAACACTGAAGCTTTCTTT.

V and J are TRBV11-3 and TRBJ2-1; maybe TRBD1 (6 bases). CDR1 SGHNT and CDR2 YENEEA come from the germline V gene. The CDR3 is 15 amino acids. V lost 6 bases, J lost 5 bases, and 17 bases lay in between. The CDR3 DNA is TGTGCCAGCAGAAGCCGCGGAAAGGGGGACAATGAGCAGTTCTTC. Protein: CASRSRGKGDNEQFF.

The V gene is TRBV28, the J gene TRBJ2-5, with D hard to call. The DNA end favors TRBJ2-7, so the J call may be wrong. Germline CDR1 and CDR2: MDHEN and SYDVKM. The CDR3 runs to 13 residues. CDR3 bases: TGTGCCAGCACCCCCGGCAGGCCCTACGAGCAGTACTTC. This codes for CASTPGRPYEQYF.

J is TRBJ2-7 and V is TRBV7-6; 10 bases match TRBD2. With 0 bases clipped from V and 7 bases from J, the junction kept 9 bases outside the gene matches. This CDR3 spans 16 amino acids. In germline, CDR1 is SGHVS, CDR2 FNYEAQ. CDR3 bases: TGTGCCAGCAGCTTAGCCAGGACTAGCGGAGGGGGGGAGCAGTACTTC. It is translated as CASSLARTSGGGEQYF.

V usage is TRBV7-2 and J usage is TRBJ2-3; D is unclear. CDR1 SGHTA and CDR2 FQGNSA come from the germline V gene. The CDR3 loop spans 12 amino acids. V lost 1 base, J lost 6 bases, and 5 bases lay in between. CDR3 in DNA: TGTGCCAGCAGCTTAGTTGGCGATACGCAGTATTTT. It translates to CASSLVGDTQYF.

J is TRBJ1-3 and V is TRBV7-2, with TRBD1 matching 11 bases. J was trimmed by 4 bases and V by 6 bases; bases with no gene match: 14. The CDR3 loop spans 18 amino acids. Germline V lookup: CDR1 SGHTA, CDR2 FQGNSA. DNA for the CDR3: TGTGCCAGCAGTCCGAAATCAGGACAGGGGGCGGCCGGAAACACCATATATTTT. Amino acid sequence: CASSPKSGQGAAGNTIYF.

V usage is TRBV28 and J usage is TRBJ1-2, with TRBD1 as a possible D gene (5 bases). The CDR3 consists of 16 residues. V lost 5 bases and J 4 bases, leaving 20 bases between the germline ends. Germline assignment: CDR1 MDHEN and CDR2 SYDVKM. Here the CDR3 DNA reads TGTGCCAGCAGTAGGATAGGGGATTGGGCAAGCTATGGCTACACCTTC. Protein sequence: CASSRIGDWASYGYTF.

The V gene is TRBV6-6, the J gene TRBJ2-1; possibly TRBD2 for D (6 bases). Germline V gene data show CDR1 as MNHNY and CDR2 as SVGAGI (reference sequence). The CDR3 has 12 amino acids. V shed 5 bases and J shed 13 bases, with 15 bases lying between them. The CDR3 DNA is TGTGCCAGCAGTGTGAGGGACTTATCACAGTTCTTC. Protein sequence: CASSVRDLSQFF.

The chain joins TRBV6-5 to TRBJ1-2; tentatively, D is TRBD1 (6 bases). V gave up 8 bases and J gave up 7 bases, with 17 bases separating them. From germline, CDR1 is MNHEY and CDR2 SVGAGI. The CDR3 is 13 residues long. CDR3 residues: CASCLLRGSGYTF. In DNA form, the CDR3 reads TGTGCCAGCTGTCTACTCAGGGGTTCTGGCTACACCTTC.

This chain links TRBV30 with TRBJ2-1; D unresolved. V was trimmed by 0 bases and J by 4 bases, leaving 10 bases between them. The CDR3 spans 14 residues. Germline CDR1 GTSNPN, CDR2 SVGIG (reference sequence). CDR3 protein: CAWSVSVPYNEQFF. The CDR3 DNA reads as TGTGCCTGGAGTGTATCGGTCCCATACAATGAGCAGTTCTTC.

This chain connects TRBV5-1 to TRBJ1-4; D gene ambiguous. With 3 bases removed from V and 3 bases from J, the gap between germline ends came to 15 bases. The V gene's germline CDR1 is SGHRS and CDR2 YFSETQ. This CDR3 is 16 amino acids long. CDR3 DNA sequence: TGCGCCAGCAGCTCCTTTGAGGTCTCGGCTAATGAAAAACTGTTTTTT. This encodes CASSSFEVSANEKLFF.